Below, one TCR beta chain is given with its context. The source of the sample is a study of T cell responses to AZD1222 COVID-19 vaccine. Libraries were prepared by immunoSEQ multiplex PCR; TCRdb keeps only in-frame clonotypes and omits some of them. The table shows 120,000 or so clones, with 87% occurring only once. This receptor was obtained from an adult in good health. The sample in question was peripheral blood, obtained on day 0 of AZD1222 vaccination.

The CDR3 region is CASSWGQGYNEKLFF. CDR3 in DNA: TGCGCCAGCAGCTGGGGACAGGGATATAATGAAAAACTGTTTTTT. V gene TRBV5-1 combines with J gene TRBJ1-4, with 9 bases lining up with TRBD1. CDR3 length: 15 residues. The germline CDR1 and CDR2 sequences are SGHRS and YFSETQ. J gave up 4 bases and V 3 bases, and 4 bases lay outside the gene matches.